These 32 T cell receptor beta chains were sequenced from one sample in a study of blood T cell repertoires in COVID-19. Libraries were prepared by immunoSEQ multiplex PCR; TCRdb keeps only in-frame clonotypes and omits some of them. The data hold around 170,000 clones, with approximately 80% observed a single time. The sequencing sample was made of PBMCs or T cells enriched from blood (not recorded which). These receptors came from a man aged 60 to 69 who had been exposed to COVID-19.

The rearrangement uses TRBV10-3 and TRBJ1-1; D is uncertain. Germline CDR1 is ENHRY and CDR2 is SYGVKD. The CDR3 totals 12 residues. Trimming pared 0 bases from V and 7 bases from J, leaving 6 bases between. The CDR3 loop reads CAISESAGEAFF. The CDR3 DNA reads TGTGCCATCAGTGAGTCGGCAGGTGAAGCTTTCTTT.

This sequence joins TRBV5-1 and TRBJ2-5; D perhaps matches TRBD2 (5 bases). The CDR3 has 14 amino acids. Trimming stripped 2 bases from V and 1 base from J, with 9 bases between. The germline CDR1 and CDR2 sequences are SGHRS and YFSETQ. CDR3 residues: CASSLRGLQETQYF. CDR3 nucleotides: TGCGCCAGCAGCTTACGCGGACTCCAAGAGACCCAGTACTTC.

The rearrangement uses TRBV11-2 and TRBJ1-5; TRBD1 agrees at 7 bases. The CDR3 runs 13 residues. CDR1 and CDR2 (germline): SGHAT, FQNNGV. The V segment lost 5 bases and the J segment 9 bases; nucleotides outside the gene matches: 7. CDR3 loop: CASSPQGVGPQHF. The CDR3 DNA reads as TGTGCCAGCAGCCCCCAGGGGGTAGGGCCCCAGCATTTT.

J is TRBJ2-7 and V is TRBV6-2 or TRBV6-3; 7 nucleotides match TRBD1. Per germline, CDR1 MNHEY and CDR2 SVGEGT. The CDR3 is 15 residues long. V trimming: 2 bases; J trimming: 0 bases; junction bases outside the gene matches: 4. CDR3 nucleotides: TGTGCCAGCAGTTACACTACAGGGGTCTCCTACGAGCAGTACTTC. As protein: CASSYTTGVSYEQYF.

The V gene is TRBV11-2, the J gene TRBJ2-1; D is ambiguous. This CDR3 spans 13 amino acids. Germline V gene sequence: CDR1 SGHAT, CDR2 FQNNGV. Trimming removed 0 bases at V and 7 bases at J, with 7 bases between. CDR3 DNA sequence: TGTGCCAGCAGCTTAGATAGTCTGAATGAGCAGTTCTTC. Translation gives CASSLDSLNEQFF.

Points on this clone: The same CDR3 can be traced to other DNA sequences in this sample. The V gene is TRBV29-1, the J gene TRBJ2-7, with TRBD1 matching over 9 bases. The CDR3 spans 14 residues. The junction had 4 bases not matched to a gene; V was cut back by 4 bases and J by 0 bases. Germline assignment: CDR1 SQVTM and CDR2 ANQGSEA. The CDR3: CSVAGTGSSYEQYF. The CDR3 bases are TGCAGCGTTGCGGGGACAGGGAGCTCCTACGAGCAGTACTTC.

The chain combines TRBV5-1 with TRBJ2-1; maybe TRBD2 (5 bases). V shed 7 bases and J shed 2 bases, with 19 bases lying between them. The germline CDR1 and CDR2 sequences are SGHRS and YFSETQ. The CDR3 runs 16 residues. In nucleotides, the CDR3 is TGCGCCAGCCAAAACGCGGGCTCCGAGACCTACAATGAGCAGTTCTTC. As protein: CASQNAGSETYNEQFF. The entire variable domain, with the rest obtained from reference TRBV5-1 and TRBJ2-1, is as follows: KAGVTQTPRYLIKTRGQQVTLSCSPISGHRSVSWYQQTPGQGLQFLFEYFSETQRNKGNFPGRFSGRQFSNSRSEMNVSTLELGDSALYLCASQNAGSETYNEQFFGPGTRLTVL.

V gene TRBV6-2 or TRBV6-3 combines with J gene TRBJ1-5; D gene unclear. In germline, CDR1 is MNHEY, CDR2 SVGEGT. V shed 5 bases and J shed 2 bases, with 13 bases lying between them. The CDR3 totals 15 residues. The CDR3 bases are TGTGCCAGCAGTGTAACTGAGTCGGGCAATCAGCCCCAGCATTTT. Protein product: CASSVTESGNQPQHF.

The V gene is TRBV10-1, the J gene TRBJ2-7; D is ambiguous. The CDR3 runs 13 residues. Per germline, CDR1 WNHNN and CDR2 SYGVQD (reference sequence). V gave up 9 bases and J gave up 3 bases, with 15 bases separating them. CDR3: CASSRVLLYEQYF. In nucleotides, the CDR3 is TGCGCCAGTTCCCGGGTCCTCCTCTACGAGCAGTACTTC.

The chain uses TRBV6-5 and TRBJ2-7; D is perhaps TRBD1 (6 bases). The CDR3 covers 12 residues. The V and J ends lost 4 bases and 3 bases respectively, with 7 bases between them. The germline gives CDR1 MNHEY, CDR2 SVGAGI. CDR3 amino acids: CASSWTDYEQYF. CDR3 bases: TGTGCCAGCAGTTGGACAGACTACGAGCAGTACTTC.

The chain recombines TRBV7-9 with TRBJ2-1; D may be TRBD2 (5 bases). The CDR3 length is 14 residues. Trimming shortened V by 2 bases and J by 8 bases, and 13 bases separated the two germline ends. CDR1 and CDR2 from the germline V gene are SEHNR and FQNEAQ (reference sequence). DNA of the CDR3: TGTGCCAGCAGCTTATCTGTAGCGATAGATGAGCAGTTCTTC. Translated: CASSLSVAIDEQFF.

The chain couples TRBV11-2 to TRBJ2-1; 7 bases are a match to TRBD1. The CDR3 totals 15 residues. Trimming removed 5 bases from V and 2 bases from J; junction bases left unmatched: 6. CDR1 SGHAT and CDR2 FQNNGV come from the germline V gene. CDR3 loop: CASSPNRGTYNEQFF. DNA for the CDR3: TGTGCCAGCAGCCCAAACAGGGGCACCTACAATGAGCAGTTCTTC.

The V and J genes are TRBV19 and TRBJ2-1, with a weak D call TRBD2 (6 bases). This CDR3 has 13 residues. CDR1 and CDR2 (germline): LNHDA, SQIVND (reference sequence). V shed 5 bases and J shed 7 bases, with 12 bases lying between them. The CDR3 is CASSPQRANEQFF. The CDR3 nucleotides are TGTGCCAGTAGTCCCCAGCGGGCTAATGAGCAGTTCTTC.

V is TRBV19 and J is TRBJ2-1, with 7 bases fitting TRBD1. V was clipped by 7 bases and J by 10 bases; unmatched bases: 10. Germline assignment: CDR1 LNHDA and CDR2 SQIVND (reference sequence). CDR3 length equals 13 residues. The CDR3 is CASMDRMDTEQFF. The CDR3 coding sequence is TGTGCCAGTATGGACAGGATGGACACGGAGCAGTTCTTC.

J is TRBJ2-7 and V is TRBV27; 7 bases agree with TRBD2. The J segment lost 6 bases and the V segment lost 8 bases, leaving 4 bases of the junction unmatched. The CDR3 is 11 residues long. Germline V gene sequence: CDR1 MNHEY, CDR2 SMNVEV (reference sequence). The CDR3 nucleotides are TGTGCCAGCGGGCCGGGGGGCGAGCAGTACTTC. Translated, it gives CASGPGGEQYF.

V is TRBV28 and J is TRBJ1-3, with D possibly TRBD1 on 6 matching bases. The CDR3 totals 14 residues. Germline CDR1 is MDHEN and CDR2 is SYDVKM. V lost 11 bases and J lost 0, with 14 bases in between. CDR3 DNA: TGTGCCGGCGTACAGGGCCCCTCTGGAAACACCATATATTTT. This gives the protein CAGVQGPSGNTIYF.

The CDR3 sequence: CAGTLGRYRYTF. The CDR3 DNA reads TGTGCCGGGACTCTAGGCCGGTATCGCTACACCTTC. This chain connects TRBV30 to TRBJ1-2; TRBD1 is a possible D gene (5 bases). Germline V gives CDR1 GTSNPN, CDR2 SVGIG (reference sequence). Trimming took off 8 bases at V and 9 bases at J, with 19 bases between the two ends. The CDR3 runs 12 residues.

The chain combines TRBV9 with TRBJ2-7; 13 bases line up with TRBD2. J was trimmed by 2 bases and V by 4 bases; bases with no gene match: 6. There are 16 residues in the CDR3. CDR1 and CDR2 (germline): SGDLS, YYNGEE. CDR3 loop: CASSRGTSGATYEQYF. The CDR3 DNA sequence: TGTGCCAGCAGCAGGGGGACTAGCGGGGCAACCTACGAGCAGTACTTC.

The genes are TRBV7-2 and TRBJ1-4; TRBD1 matches at 7 bases. The trim removed 1 base at V and 5 bases at J, leaving 4 bases unmatched. This CDR3 spans 15 amino acids. CDR1 is SGHTA and CDR2 is FQGNSA in the germline V gene. The chain's CDR3 is CASSLVDRVNEKLFF. The CDR3 bases are TGTGCCAGCAGCTTAGTAGACAGGGTAAATGAAAAACTGTTTTTT.

The CDR3: CSGSAGRMNTEAFF. For the CDR3, the DNA is TGCAGCGGCTCCGCGGGCCGCATGAACACTGAAGCTTTCTTT. The rearrangement joins TRBV29-1 to TRBJ1-1, with D unclear. V was cut by 7 bases and J by 0 bases, with 15 bases left in between. Looked up from germline, CDR1 is SQVTM and CDR2 is ANQGSEA. The CDR3 spans 14 residues.

This clone was found once. The CDR3 nucleotides are TGTGCCAGCAGCCCCCGTCGGAGAACGAACACCGGGGAGCTGTTTTTT. Protein sequence: CASSPRRRTNTGELFF. The chain couples TRBV3-1 (or the pseudogene TRBV3-2) to TRBJ2-2, with no clear D. The germline CDR1 and CDR2 sequences are LGHDT and YNNKEL (reference sequence). The CDR3 spans 16 residues. The V end was cut by 4 bases, the J end by 0 bases, with 12 bases between.

The chain recombines TRBV7-9 with TRBJ1-2; a possible D gene is TRBD1 (5 bases). The CDR3 consists of 14 residues. Germline lookup yields CDR1 SEHNR and CDR2 FQNEAQ (reference sequence). V was pared by 5 bases and J by 4 bases, with 14 bases between. CDR3 sequence: CASSPREGLYGYTF. CDR3 coding DNA: TGTGCCAGCAGCCCCCGCGAGGGACTCTATGGCTACACCTTC.

The chain couples TRBV2 to TRBJ2-5; D not resolved. V was pared by 3 bases and J by 5 bases, with 4 bases between. Germline V lookup: CDR1 SNHLY, CDR2 FYNNEI. The CDR3 sequence is 11 residues long. The DNA for the CDR3 is TGTGCCAGCAGTGAGAGGGAGACCCAGTACTTC. Translating it yields CASSERETQYF.

This chain joins TRBV5-4 and TRBJ2-7; TRBD1 matches at 9 bases. The CDR3 length is 15 residues. Germline V gene data show CDR1 as SGHNT and CDR2 as YYREEE (reference sequence). V was pared by 0 bases and J by 5 bases, with 6 bases of the junction left unmatched. The CDR3 here is CASSLATGGSNEQYF. The CDR3 nucleotides are TGTGCCAGCAGCTTGGCGACAGGGGGAAGTAACGAGCAGTACTTC.

V and J are TRBV11-3 and TRBJ1-3; D not certain. Trimming took 9 bases from V and 4 from J, leaving 16 bases between them. Germline loops: CDR1 SGHNT, CDR2 YENEEA. This CDR3 contains 14 residues. The CDR3, as DNA: TGTGCCAGTGGCACCGCAGCGGTCGGAAACACCATATATTTT. As protein: CASGTAAVGNTIYF.

This clone was seen a single time. The chain combines TRBV15 with TRBJ2-3, with TRBD2 identical over 7 bases. The V gene's germline CDR1 is LNHNV and CDR2 YYDKDF (reference sequence). V shed 7 bases and J 6 bases; nucleotides not matched to a gene: 4. There are 12 residues in the CDR3. In nucleotides, the CDR3 is TGTGCCACCAACCCGGGGGGTGATACGCAGTATTTT. Its translation is CATNPGGDTQYF.

The chain carries TRBV19 and TRBJ2-7; D ambiguous. The V end lost 1 base, the J end lost 3 bases, and 7 bases lay between the germline ends. The V gene's germline CDR1 is LNHDA and CDR2 SQIVND (reference sequence). The CDR3 runs 13 residues. The CDR3 protein is CASSIGRRYEQYF. The CDR3 DNA follows: TGTGCCAGTAGTATAGGCAGGCGCTACGAGCAGTACTTC.

The CDR3 region is CASSSGQGNSPLHF. The CDR3 DNA reads TGCGCCAGCAGCTCGGGACAGGGAAATTCACCCCTCCACTTT. The rearrangement links TRBV5-1 to TRBJ1-6; 9 nucleotides align to TRBD1. Per the germline V gene, CDR1 is SGHRS and CDR2 is YFSETQ. The CDR3 totals 14 residues. The V gene end was trimmed by 3 bases and the J gene end by 7 bases; junction bases not matched to a gene: 2.

This clone was observed once. V gene TRBV27 combines with J gene TRBJ1-1, with D uncertain. Trimming cost V 7 bases and J 1 base, with 13 bases left between them. Per the germline V gene, CDR1 is MNHEY and CDR2 is SMNVEV (reference sequence). CDR3 length: 14 amino acids. The CDR3 nucleotides are TGTGCCAGCAAATCCCCAGGCCGGAACACTGAAGCTTTCTTT. Its protein is CASKSPGRNTEAFF.

The chain carries TRBV27 and TRBJ2-7; D perhaps matches TRBD2 (5 bases). V was pared by 5 bases and J by 3 bases, with 23 bases between. Germline loops: CDR1 MNHEY, CDR2 SMNVEV (reference sequence). The CDR3 runs to 17 residues. For the CDR3, the DNA is TGTGCCAGCAGTCCCCCCTTAGGAGGAGGTGGAAGCTACGAGCAGTACTTC. Protein product: CASSPPLGGGGSYEQYF.

In nucleotides, the CDR3 is TGTGCCAGCAGCCGAAACAGGGTTGAGACCCAGTACTTC. This translates into CASSRNRVETQYF. The V gene is TRBV3-1 (or the pseudogene TRBV3-2), the J gene TRBJ2-5, with D perhaps matching TRBD1 (6 bases). CDR1 is LGHDT and CDR2 is YNNKEL in the germline V gene (reference sequence). V was clipped by 4 bases and J by 5 bases, with 11 bases between them. This CDR3 spans 13 amino acids.

The chain combines TRBV30 with TRBJ2-7, with a weak D call TRBD2 (5 bases). The CDR3 consists of 12 residues. The V end lost 7 bases, the J end lost 1 base, and 11 bases lay between the germline ends. The V gene's germline CDR1 is GTSNPN and CDR2 SVGIG (reference sequence). The CDR3 loop is CAYRGGSYEQYF. CDR3 in DNA: TGTGCCTACCGCGGCGGGTCCTACGAGCAGTACTTC.